These 22 T cell receptor beta chains were all obtained from the same sample, sequenced in a study of cytomegalovirus exposure and HLA in healthy donors. The primer mix had 60 Vbeta and 13 Jbeta primers. Using immunoSEQ multiplex PCR, the repertoire was profiled, and TCRdb retains in-frame clones only, with some absent. Here the sample spans 150,000 to 200,000 clones, around 80% being singletons. The sample was PBMCs. The receptors come from a woman between 50 and 59 years old in good health and CMV-seropositive.

The chain is built from TRBV6-5 and TRBJ2-2; TRBD1 aligns across 8 bases. The V and J ends lost 4 bases and 1 base, in that order; junction bases with no gene match: 5. Germline lookup yields CDR1 MNHEY and CDR2 SVGAGI. The CDR3 is 16 residues long. Here the CDR3 DNA reads TGTGCCAGCAGTTCGGGGACAGGAATGAACACCGGGGAGCTGTTTTTT. Translating gives CASSSGTGMNTGELFF.

The genes are TRBV10-3 and TRBJ2-3, with 11 bases identical to TRBD2. J gave up 1 base and V 5 bases, and 2 bases lay outside the gene matches. Germline V gives CDR1 ENHRY, CDR2 SYGVKD. This CDR3 contains 15 residues. The CDR3 DNA is TGTGCCATCAGTTCTAGCGGGGGGCGCACAGATACGCAGTATTTT. This sequence encodes CAISSSGGRTDTQYF.

On this clone: The junction and the germline gene differ at one end; a read error may be behind it. The genes are TRBV4-2 and TRBJ2-5; the match to TRBD1 covers 8 bases. CDR3 length: 15 residues. Per germline, CDR1 LGHNA and CDR2 YNFKEQ. The CDR3 sequence: CASSQGTGMTETQYF. The CDR3 region has the DNA TGTGCCAGCAGCCAAGGGACAGGGATGACGGAGACACAGTACTTC.

The chain couples TRBV5-1 to TRBJ1-2; 7 bases align to TRBD1. Germline values: CDR1 SGHRS, CDR2 YFSETQ. The CDR3 totals 15 residues. The ends lost 5 bases at V and 6 bases at J; junction bases unmatched: 13. CDR3 bases: TGCGCCAGCAGAACGTTGAGACAGGGAGACCATGGCTACACCTTC. It translates to CASRTLRQGDHGYTF.

The V call is TRBV7-2, the J call TRBJ1-2; TRBD1 matches 7 bases. The CDR3 is 14 residues long. Germline CDR1 SGHTA, CDR2 FQGNSA. V lost 5 bases and J lost 2; bases outside the gene matches: 5. CDR3 coding DNA: TGTGCCAGCAGCCCGGGACAGTCGAACTATGGCTACACCTTC. This encodes CASSPGQSNYGYTF.

This chain connects TRBV14 to TRBJ1-2, with unresolved D. This CDR3 spans 13 amino acids. Trimming cost V 3 bases and J 1 base, with 6 bases left between them. Per the germline V gene, CDR1 is SGHDN and CDR2 is FVKESK. The CDR3 sequence is CASSQYSNYGYTF. The CDR3 bases are TGTGCCAGCAGCCAGTACAGTAACTATGGCTACACCTTC. The full variable domain, completed using reference TRBV14 and TRBJ1-2, is EAGVTQFPSHSVIEKGQTVTLRCDPISGHDNLYWYRRVMGKEIKFLLHFVKESKQDESGMPNNRFLAERTGGTYSTLKVQPAELEDSGVYFCASSQYSNYGYTFGSGTRLTVV.

This rearrangement joins TRBV5-1 to TRBJ2-7; 8 bases fit TRBD2. The CDR3 has 13 amino acids. V lost 5 bases to trimming and J lost 1 base; unmatched junction nucleotides: 2. Germline CDR1 SGHRS, CDR2 YFSETQ. CDR3 region: CASRVAGSYEQYF. The CDR3 DNA reads TGCGCCAGCAGGGTAGCGGGGTCCTACGAGCAGTACTTC.

CDR3 DNA: TGCGCCAGCAGCCAAATACCCGGGACAGGGAAGGTCCGTGGCTACACCTTC. Translated, it gives CASSQIPGTGKVRGYTF. This rearrangement joins TRBV5-1 to TRBJ1-2, with TRBD1 matching 9 bases. Germline trimming cut 4 bases from V and 7 bases from J; bases unmatched to any gene: 17. The CDR3 runs to 17 residues. CDR1 is SGHRS and CDR2 is YFSETQ in the germline V gene.

V and J are TRBV12-5 and TRBJ2-5; D gene uncertain. Germline V gene lookup returns CDR1 LGHNT and CDR2 FRNRAP. The CDR3 covers 12 residues. Trimming stripped 2 bases from V and 7 bases from J, with 8 bases between. CDR3 in amino acids: CASGLSPGTQYF. The CDR3 nucleotides read TGTGCTAGTGGTTTGTCCCCCGGGACCCAGTACTTC. Supplemented by reference TRBV12-5 and TRBJ2-5, the full variable domain reads DARVTQTPRHKVTEMGQEVTMRCQPILGHNTVFWYRQTMMQGLELLAYFRNRAPLDDSGMPKDRFSAEMPDATLATLKIQPSEPRDSAVYFCASGLSPGTQYFGPGTRLLVL.

This clone was counted between two and nine times. This rearrangement joins TRBV6-5 to TRBJ1-6, with TRBD1 matching 9 bases. Germline CDR1 is MNHEY and CDR2 is SVGAGI. CDR3 size: 14 residues. J gave up 7 bases and V 7 bases, and 5 bases lay outside the gene matches. The chain's CDR3 is CASKRGTGNSPLHF. CDR3 coding DNA: TGTGCCAGCAAAAGGGGGACAGGGAATTCACCCCTCCACTTT.

V and J are TRBV30 and TRBJ2-2; 8 nucleotides align to TRBD2. Germline assignment: CDR1 GTSNPN and CDR2 SVGIG (reference sequence). The V segment lost 5 bases and the J segment 4 bases; nucleotides outside the gene matches: 6. This CDR3 spans 14 amino acids. CDR3 amino acids: CAWPRGGPTGELFF. DNA for the CDR3: TGTGCCTGGCCACGGGGGGGCCCCACCGGGGAGCTGTTTTTT.

The rearrangement joins TRBV11-2 to TRBJ1-2, with D possibly being TRBD1 (5 bases). The CDR3 has 11 residues. Germline CDR1 SGHAT, CDR2 FQNNGV. Trimming took 2 bases from V and 8 from J, leaving 6 bases between them. The CDR3 nucleotides are TGTGCCAGCAGCTTACAGGGAGGCTACACCTTC. Residues: CASSLQGGYTF.

The chain links TRBV5-1 to TRBJ1-2, with no clear D. The germline V gene has CDR1 SGHRS and CDR2 YFSETQ. The CDR3 extends over 15 amino acids. V was clipped by 0 bases and J by 5 bases, with 14 bases between them. CDR3 bases: TGCGCCAGCAGCTTGGCGGGGTTGGCAGGTTATGGCTACACCTTC. Translation: CASSLAGLAGYGYTF. The variable domain in full, with the rest retrieved from reference TRBV5-1 and TRBJ1-2, is KAGVTQTPRYLIKTRGQQVTLSCSPISGHRSVSWYQQTPGQGLQFLFEYFSETQRNKGNFPGRFSGRQFSNSRSEMNVSTLELGDSALYLCASSLAGLAGYGYTFGSGTRLTVV.

This chain connects TRBV6-1 to TRBJ2-1, with D tentatively TRBD1 (6 bases). Trimming took off 3 bases at V and 15 bases at J, with 15 bases between the two ends. Germline-derived CDR1 and CDR2 are MNHNS and SASEGT. This CDR3 has 12 residues. CDR3 bases: TGTGCCAGCAGTGATAACAGGGTTGGTAGGTTCTTC. This encodes CASSDNRVGRFF.

V gene TRBV27 combines with J gene TRBJ1-1, with D perhaps matching TRBD1 (6 bases). Per the germline V gene, CDR1 is MNHEY and CDR2 is SMNVEV (reference sequence). There are 13 residues in the CDR3. V was trimmed by 8 bases and J by 0 bases, leaving 10 bases between them. For the CDR3, the DNA is TGTGCCAGCGGGAGGGGGATGAACACTGAAGCTTTCTTT. As protein: CASGRGMNTEAFF.

The chain uses TRBV6-1 and TRBJ2-3; 7 bases match TRBD2. The CDR3 spans 13 residues. CDR1 MNHNS and CDR2 SASEGT come from the germline V gene. V was clipped by 10 bases and J by 1 base; unmatched bases: 5. The CDR3 sequence: CANRGGRTDTQYF. CDR3 bases: TGTGCCAACCGCGGGGGTCGCACAGATACGCAGTATTTT.

The chain recombines TRBV30 with TRBJ2-4; 14 bases fit TRBD2. Germline lookup yields CDR1 GTSNPN and CDR2 SVGIG (reference sequence). The CDR3 contains 17 residues. J lost 6 bases, V lost 3 bases, and 10 bases had no gene match. The CDR3 bases are TGTGCCTGGAGCGACGGACTAGCGGGGGGAATCGGAAACATTCAGTACTTC. This translates into CAWSDGLAGGIGNIQYF. The full variable domain, in which reference TRBV30 and TRBJ2-4 provide the parts outside the CDR3, is SQTIHQWPATLVQPVGSPLSLECTVEGTSNPNLYWYRQAAGRGLQLLFYSVGIGQISSEVPQNLSASRPQDRQFILSSKKLLLSDSGFYLCAWSDGLAGGIGNIQYFGAGTRLSVL.

Turning to this clone: At the DNA level, this CDR3 is encoded by other sequences in the same sample as well. The CDR3 DNA reads TGTGCCAGCAGTTACCTAGACGAGCAGTACTTC. It codes for CASSYLDEQYF. The V gene is TRBV6-5, the J gene TRBJ2-7; D unresolved. Trimming removed 2 bases from V and 5 bases from J, with 4 bases in between. The germline V gene encodes CDR1 MNHEY and CDR2 SVGAGI. This CDR3 comprises 11 residues.

The genes are TRBV5-6 and TRBJ1-1, with unresolved D. Deletions cut 0 bases from V and 0 bases from J, with 9 bases between. Germline V lookup: CDR1 SGHDT, CDR2 YYEEEE. CDR3 size: 15 residues. The CDR3 sequence is CASSLVGEMNTEAFF. The DNA for the CDR3 is TGTGCCAGCAGCTTGGTGGGAGAGATGAACACTGAAGCTTTCTTT. The full variable domain, with the rest looked up from reference TRBV5-6 and TRBJ1-1, is DAGVTQSPTHLIKTRGQQVTLRCSPKSGHDTVSWYQQALGQGPQFIFQYYEEEERQRGNFPDRFSGHQFPNYSSELNVNALLLGDSALYLCASSLVGEMNTEAFFGQGTRLTVV.

V is TRBV5-1 and J is TRBJ1-5; D may be TRBD1 (5 bases). Trimming removed 4 bases from V and 0 bases from J, with 17 bases in between. This CDR3 is 17 amino acids long. Per germline, CDR1 SGHRS and CDR2 YFSETQ. DNA of the CDR3: TGCGCCAGCAGCCAATCCCCCGGGGGGATTAGCAATCAGCCCCAGCATTTT. Its protein product is CASSQSPGGISNQPQHF.

This clone has just one count. The rearrangement links TRBV9 to TRBJ2-5; D unresolved. Judging by the DNA end, TRBJ2-7 fits better; the J call may be wrong. In germline, CDR1 is SGDLS, CDR2 YYNGEE. The length of the CDR3 is 15 residues. The CDR3, as DNA: TGTGCCAGCAGTTCGGGTGAGATGAGGTCCTACGAGCAGTACTTC. This codes for CASSSGEMRSYEQYF.

The rearrangement joins TRBV4-1 to TRBJ1-3; 7 bases are a match to TRBD1. The germline V gene encodes CDR1 MGHRA and CDR2 YSYEKL. This CDR3 is 14 amino acids long. The ends lost 2 bases at V and 4 bases at J; junction bases unmatched: 2. The CDR3 DNA sequence: TGCGCCAGCAGCCAAAGGGGGCTGGGAAACACCATATATTTT. Residues: CASSQRGLGNTIYF.